The 7 T cell receptor beta chains reported below all come from one sample, sequenced in a study of CD8 T cells in ankylosing spondylitis. TCRdb passed the 5' RACE reads through MiXCR, listing each CDR3 protein once. The data hold around 130,000 distinct CDR3 sequences, with about 6.5% observed a single time. The material sequenced was blood, either unsorted or a sorted T cell fraction (not recorded which). All receptors derive from a male donor with ankylosing spondylitis or in good health (not recorded which).

This clonotype showed up many times. The chain combines TRBV20-1 with TRBJ1-2; no definite D call. Trimming shortened V by 6 bases and J by 0 bases, and 11 bases separated the two germline ends. The CDR3 length is 13 residues. The germline gives CDR1 DFQATT, CDR2 SNEGSKA (reference sequence). The CDR3 loop reads CSATKTANYGYTF. The CDR3 DNA reads TGCAGTGCAACGAAAACAGCTAACTATGGCTACACCTTC.

This clonotype was recorded at least ten times. This chain connects TRBV29-1 to TRBJ2-7; 7 bases are a match to TRBD2. V lost 4 bases and J lost 3; bases outside the gene matches: 12. CDR1 and CDR2 (germline): SQVTM, ANQGSEA. This CDR3 comprises 15 residues. The CDR3 loop is CSVVRGDPFHYEQYF. CDR3 nucleotides: TGCAGCGTTGTCCGGGGGGACCCCTTTCACTACGAGCAGTACTTC.

This clonotype came up many times. As DNA, the CDR3 is TGCGCCAGCCGATCGGACAAGGGCGGGAACACTGAAGCTTTCTTT. Its protein is CASRSDKGGNTEAFF. The V and J genes are TRBV5-1 and TRBJ1-1, with a weak D call TRBD1 (5 bases). Germline V gene data show CDR1 as SGHRS and CDR2 as YFSETQ. Between the trimmed V and J ends, which lost 7 bases and 1 base, there was a span of 17 bases. The CDR3 totals 15 residues.

The gene calls are TRBV3-1 and TRBJ2-7; 12 bases are shared with TRBD1. V shed 5 bases, J shed 4 bases, and the junction held 9 bases outside the gene matches. Germline V lookup: CDR1 LGHDT, CDR2 YNNKEL (reference sequence). The CDR3 totals 16 residues. The CDR3 here is CASSKNPGQGAYEQYF. The CDR3 DNA sequence: TGTGCCAGCAGCAAGAACCCGGGACAGGGGGCGTACGAGCAGTACTTC.

This clonotype has a count of ten or more. The genes are TRBV12-3 or TRBV12-4 and TRBJ2-7; D might be TRBD1 or TRBD2, each matching 5 bases. This CDR3 has 14 residues. Deletions cut 6 bases from V and 0 bases from J, with 12 bases between. CDR3 sequence reads: CASSLGRFSYEQYF. DNA for the CDR3: TGTGCCAGCAGCCTGGGACGGTTCTCCTACGAGCAGTACTTC.

This clonotype was seen at least ten times. V and J are TRBV5-1 and TRBJ2-2; D not certain. Trimming cost V 0 bases and J 4 bases, with 7 bases left between them. Per the germline V gene, CDR1 is SGHRS and CDR2 is YFSETQ. The CDR3 length is 14 residues. Here the CDR3 reads CASSLAGSTGELFF. The CDR3 DNA reads as TGCGCCAGCAGCTTGGCCGGTTCCACCGGGGAGCTGTTTTTT.

This clonotype has a count of ten or more. The chain recombines TRBV7-3 with TRBJ2-2, with D perhaps matching TRBD2 (5 bases). Germline values: CDR1 SGHTA, CDR2 FQGTGA. The CDR3 extends over 16 amino acids. The V end was cut by 4 bases, the J end by 1 base, with 13 bases between. The CDR3 loop is CASSSPERRNTGELFF. CDR3 nucleotide sequence: TGTGCCAGCAGCTCCCCAGAGCGGAGGAACACCGGGGAGCTGTTTTTT. Filled out from reference TRBV7-3 and TRBJ2-2, the complete variable domain reads GAGVSQTPSNKVTEKGKYVELRCDPISGHTALYWYRQSLGQGPEFLIYFQGTGAADDSGLPNDRFFAVRPEGSVSTLKIQRTERGDSAVYLCASSSPERRNTGELFFGEGSRLTVL.